This TCR beta chain is drawn from a study of blood T cell repertoires in COVID-19. Overall study: Italy, Spain and the United States were the sources of the convalescent and acute COVID-19 samples.

As processed by the authors: Reference gene primer amplification gave estimated nucleated cell counts. Data came from immunoSEQ multiplex PCR; TCRdb stores just in-frame clones and leaves some out. That table gives V, J and clone size, and the DNA gave D and trimming. The table lists 150,000 to 200,000 clones, approximately 92% of them singletons. This clone was seen only a few times. The source of this sequence is a man aged 50 to 60 with acute or convalescent COVID-19. The sequencing input was peripheral blood.

The CDR3 DNA sequence: TGTGCCACTCAGGCGAACAGGGAAACAAATGAGCAGTTCTTC. It encodes CATQANRETNEQFF. This sequence joins TRBV6-5 and TRBJ2-1; D might be TRBD1 (6 bases). Between the trimmed V and J ends, which lost 10 bases and 7 bases, there was a span of 20 bases. The CDR3 length is 14 residues. CDR1 is MNHEY and CDR2 is SVGAGI in the germline V gene.